These T cell receptor beta chains were read from a single sample in a study of OX40 agonist ivuxolimab in advanced cancers. TCRdb's copy holds only in-frame clones and misses some; the assay was immunoSEQ multiplex PCR. The sample has 100,000 or so clones; roughly 84% are singletons. The specimen was CD4+ or CD8+ T cells sorted from blood, collected in a trial of the OX40 agonist ivuxolimab. These receptors originate from an adult with an advanced solid tumor such as melanoma, head and neck, liver or kidney cancer. Each CDR3 is given with its conserved first and last residue. A D gene is named only where the DNA matches it firmly. Rows may omit the clone size; those that give it use once, few, many or a size class.

cdr3_nt cdr3_aa v_call clone_size d_call j_call
TGTGCCAGTAGCCTAGGGGGGCCCCAGCATTTT CASSLGGPQHF TRBV19 - - TRBJ1-5
TGTGCCACCCTGATAGGCGGCGGGGCCAACGTCCTGACTTTC CATLIGGGANVLTF TRBV6-6 - - TRBJ2-6
TGCGCCAGCAGCTCCGGGGTTGCCCAACGTGGGCAGTTCTTC CASSSGVAQRGQFF TRBV4-1 few - TRBJ2-1
TGTGCCAGCAGCTCGGACAGACCCTACGAGCAGTACTTC CASSSDRPYEQYF TRBV7-9 - - TRBJ2-7
TGTGCCAGCAGCTTAAGCGCGGGGCCCGGGGAGCTGTTTTTT CASSLSAGPGELFF TRBV7-9 - - TRBJ2-2
TGTGCCAGCAGCCTAGGGACAGGAGGGGAAAAACTGTTTTTT CASSLGTGGEKLFF TRBV5-8 - TRBD1 TRBJ1-4
TGTGCCAGCAGTGAAGCGGACAGGGCCACTGAAGCTTTCTTT CASSEADRATEAFF TRBV6-1 - TRBD1 TRBJ1-1
TGTGCCCTCGGCAGGGGGTACACCGGGGAGCTGTTTTTT CALGRGYTGELFF TRBV30 - TRBD1 TRBJ2-2
TGTGCCAGCAGCTTGGGCAGCCAGTACAATGAGCAGTTCTTC CASSLGSQYNEQFF TRBV5-8 - - TRBJ2-1
TGTGCCAGCAGCTTACTAGCGGGGTATAGCACAGATACGCAGTATTTT CASSLLAGYSTDTQYF TRBV11-2 few TRBD2 TRBJ2-3
TGTGCCAGCAGCTTAAGTTACAATGAGCAGTTCTTC CASSLSYNEQFF TRBV7-6 - - TRBJ2-1
TGTGCCAGCAGTCTGGCAGCTGAGCAGTTCTTC CASSLAAEQFF TRBV28 - - TRBJ2-1
TGCGCCAGCAGCCAAGAGTCACAGAGTACCTACGAGCAGTACTTC CASSQESQSTYEQYF TRBV4-3 - - TRBJ2-7
TGTGCCTGGGAAACAGATACGCAGTATTTT CAWETDTQYF TRBV30 - - TRBJ2-3
TGTGCCAGCAGCTCGGATCGGGACTTGGGTAGATTCTTC CASSSDRDLGRFF TRBV11-2 - - TRBJ2-1
TGCGCCAGCAGTGAGTCGAACCCCTGGACAGGCACAGATACGCAGTATTTT CASSESNPWTGTDTQYF TRBV10-1 - - TRBJ2-3
TGCGCCAGCAGCCAAGACAGACTAGTATCTGAGCAGTTCTTC CASSQDRLVSEQFF TRBV4-1 - - TRBJ2-1
TGTGCCAGCAGCCCGACCGGGGAGCTGTTTTTT CASSPTGELFF TRBV28 - - TRBJ2-2
TGTGCCAGCAGCAATCTACCCCGACTAGCGGGATACAATGAGCAGTTCTTC CASSNLPRLAGYNEQFF TRBV27 - TRBD2 TRBJ2-1
TGTGCCAGTAGTCCGGGGGGGGGACTAGCGTCCGACTCCTACAATGAGCAGTTCTTC CASSPGGGLASDSYNEQFF TRBV19 - TRBD2 TRBJ2-1
TGCGCCAGCAGCTTGGAAGGACGGCGCACTGAAGCTTTCTTT CASSLEGRRTEAFF TRBV5-1 - - TRBJ1-1
TGTGCCAGCAGTACCACCGGGACAGGGTCCCAAGAGACCCAGTACTTC CASSTTGTGSQETQYF TRBV28 once TRBD1 TRBJ2-5
TGTGCCAGCAGTGCTACTGCAGGGGGGGGGCAGCCCCAGCATTTT CASSATAGGGQPQHF TRBV6-1 - TRBD1 TRBJ1-5
TGTGCCAGCAGCTTGGCCGGCTTCGGCGGGAAGATCATGGGTGAGCAGTTCTTC CASSLAGFGGKIMGEQFF TRBV5-6 few - TRBJ2-1
TGTGCCAGCAGCCAAGATCTATACAAGGACTATGGCTACACCTTC CASSQDLYKDYGYTF TRBV4-2 - - TRBJ1-2
TGTGCCAGCAGCTCCGGGACGGCTGTGAACACTGAAGCTTTCTTT CASSSGTAVNTEAFF TRBV5-5 - - TRBJ1-1
TGTGCCAGCAGCTTGGGGGGACCTTACGAGCAGTACTTC CASSLGGPYEQYF TRBV5-4 once - TRBJ2-7
TGCGCCAGCAGCTTGGAACCGACATCGAGCTACGAGCAGTACTTC CASSLEPTSSYEQYF TRBV5-1 few - TRBJ2-7
TGCAGTGCTGGTGATAATGAAAAACTGTTTTTT CSAGDNEKLFF TRBV20-1 once - TRBJ1-4
TGTGCCAGCAGTTTAAGGACAGGGTGGGGGAAGTCGTTTGAAGCTTTCTTT CASSLRTGWGKSFEAFF TRBV27 - TRBD1 TRBJ1-1
TGTGCCAGCAGTTTAACCGGGAGCTCTTACAATGAGCAGTTCTTC CASSLTGSSYNEQFF TRBV27 - - TRBJ2-1
TGTGCCAGCAGTTACTCGCCTAGCACAGATACGCAGTATTTT CASSYSPSTDTQYF TRBV6-6 - - TRBJ2-3
TGTGCCAGCAGCCTGGAAACCTACGAGCAGTACTTC CASSLETYEQYF TRBV11-1 - - TRBJ2-7
TGTGCCTGGAGTCCAGGGTACAACACTGAAGCTTTCTTT CAWSPGYNTEAFF TRBV30 - - TRBJ1-1
TGTGCCAGCAGCTTAGAATGGAGCCAAGAGACCCAGTACTTC CASSLEWSQETQYF TRBV7-9 few - TRBJ2-5
TGTGCCTGGAGTGAAGTTTTGTTTGGGGGTATGAACACTGAAGCTTTCTTT CAWSEVLFGGMNTEAFF TRBV30 - - TRBJ1-1
TGTGCCAGCAGCTTAACTCCTCAAGAAGGATACAATGAGCAGTTCTTC CASSLTPQEGYNEQFF TRBV7-3 few - TRBJ2-1
TGTGCCAGCAGGGTCGGTGGTGAGACTGAAGCTTTCTTT CASRVGGETEAFF TRBV7-8 - - TRBJ1-1
TGTGCCAGCAGCTTTGAAGGGGGCAATGAGCAGTTCTTC CASSFEGGNEQFF TRBV7-2 - - TRBJ2-1
TGTGCTAGTGGAAGGGACTACCCCACAGATACGCAGTATTTT CASGRDYPTDTQYF TRBV12-5 once TRBD2 TRBJ2-3
TGCGCCAGCAGGTTACCGGGACAGGACTACGAGCAGTACTTC CASRLPGQDYEQYF TRBV5-1 - TRBD1 TRBJ2-7
TGCAGCGTTAACCCAGGGATCACTGAAGCTTTCTTT CSVNPGITEAFF TRBV29-1 - - TRBJ1-1
TGTGCCTGGAGTAGACAGGGGGTAGAGACCCAGTACTTC CAWSRQGVETQYF TRBV30 - TRBD1 TRBJ2-5
TGTGCCAGCAGTCCGGACAGGGTAGCCGACAATGAGCAGTTCTTC CASSPDRVADNEQFF TRBV27 once TRBD1 TRBJ2-1
TGCGCCAGCAGCTTTGGAGTTCAAGAGACCCAGTACTTC CASSFGVQETQYF TRBV5-1 - - TRBJ2-5
TGCAGCGCCGATCGGGGACAGGGGAATAGTATGGACACTGAAGCTTTCTTT CSADRGQGNSMDTEAFF TRBV29-1 - TRBD1 TRBJ1-1
TGTGCCAGCAGCTTGGGGTGGGACAGACCCTACGAGCAATACTTC CASSLGWDRPYEQYF TRBV5-6 - TRBD1 TRBJ2-7
TGTGCCAGCAGCCAAGATATCGGAACGGGAAGGACTAGAGAGACCCAGTACTTC CASSQDIGTGRTRETQYF TRBV4-2 once TRBD2 TRBJ2-5
TGTGCCAGCAGTTACCCAGGGGAAGAGACCCAGTACTTC CASSYPGEETQYF TRBV6-5 - - TRBJ2-5
TGTGCCTGGAGTGAGCTAGATAGCGGGAGTCGAAATGAGCAGTTCTTC CAWSELDSGSRNEQFF TRBV30 - TRBD2 TRBJ2-1
TGTGCCTGGAGGCAGGGTCTGACAGATACGCAGTATTTT CAWRQGLTDTQYF TRBV30 - - TRBJ2-3
TGTGCCAGTAGTATAGCCGGAAGGGGAAAATATAATTCACCCCTCCACTTT CASSIAGRGKYNSPLHF TRBV19 - - TRBJ1-6
TGTGCCTGGGGGGACAGGGGTTTTCGCGCTGGAAACACCATATATTTT CAWGDRGFRAGNTIYF TRBV30 - TRBD1 TRBJ1-3